The rows below give T cell receptor beta chains drawn from one sample of a study of T cell changes during pregnancy in multiple sclerosis. Assay: immunoSEQ multiplex PCR; the TCRdb copy retains only in-frame clones and omits some. The sample holds approximately 61,000 clones, more than 75% seen once. The specimen was peripheral blood, collected in the first trimester of pregnancy. These receptors all come from a female donor in good health, enrolled as a control in a pregnancy study. The CDR3 runs from the conserved cysteine through the conserved F or W. The order of the fields is J gene, clone size, V gene, D gene, CDR3 DNA, CDR3 protein. The D gene is left open where the match is weak. Clone size is stated in some rows and not others, as once, few, many or a class when expanded.

>TRBJ2-3|once|TRBV6-1|TRBD2
TGTGCCAGCAGCCCGCGGGGGGGCCGCACAGATACGCAGTATTTT
CASSPRGGRTDTQYF
>TRBJ2-1|once|TRBV27|-
TGTGCCAGCAGTTTATACTCCCGGGACACCGACTACAATGAGCAGTTCTTC
CASSLYSRDTDYNEQFF
>TRBJ1-1|-|TRBV29-1|TRBD1
TGCAGCGTTAGCGGGACAGGGATGTCTGAAGCTTTCTTT
CSVSGTGMSEAFF
>TRBJ1-6|few|TRBV7-9|TRBD1
TGTGCCAGCAGCCAAGGGGACAGGGTTAATTCACCCCTCCACTTT
CASSQGDRVNSPLHF
>TRBJ2-7|-|TRBV10-3|TRBD2
TGTGCCATCAGTGAGGGACTAGCCTACGAGCAGTACTTC
CAISEGLAYEQYF
>TRBJ2-6|-|TRBV9|-
TGTGCCAGCAGCTTTCGAGGGGGGGTCTCTGGGGCCAACGTCCTGACTTTC
CASSFRGGVSGANVLTF
>TRBJ2-5|-|TRBV4-3|-
TGCGCCAGCAGCCAAGATAGTGGCAGGCGTGGGACCCAGTACTTC
CASSQDSGRRGTQYF
>TRBJ2-2|-|TRBV19|TRBD1
TGTGCCACCAACAGGGGGGCACAACCCACCGGGGAGCTGTTTTTT
CATNRGAQPTGELFF
>TRBJ2-1|-|TRBV27|-
TGTGCCAGCAGTCCGCCGGGGTCGTGGGAGTTCTTC
CASSPPGSWEFF
>TRBJ2-1|-|TRBV11-1|TRBD2
TGTGCCAGCAGCTTAAATGCAGCGGGAGTAGTCGATGAGCAGTTCTTC
CASSLNAAGVVDEQFF
>TRBJ2-3|-|TRBV6-6|TRBD2
TGTGCCAGCAAGCGGGGTAGTGCAGATACGCAGTATTTT
CASKRGSADTQYF
>TRBJ1-2|-|TRBV5-6|TRBD1
TGCGCCAGCAGCCGGTTAGACAGGGGGAACTATGGCTACACCTTC
CASSRLDRGNYGYTF
>TRBJ1-2|-|TRBV12-2|-
TGTGCAAGTCGCTTAAACACTAACTATGGCTACACCTTC
CASRLNTNYGYTF
>TRBJ2-4|-|TRBV4-2|TRBD2
TGTGCCAGCAGCCTCACGACTAGCGGGGGGGTGAGCATTCAGTACTTC
CASSLTTSGGVSIQYF
>TRBJ2-7|-|TRBV5-1|-
TGCGCCAGCAGCCCGGAAGCGTCTACGGGCGAGCAGTACTTC
CASSPEASTGEQYF
>TRBJ1-4|-|TRBV5-6|-
TGTGCCAGCAGCTACCGAGGGGGGGGGAATGAAAAACTGTTTTTT
CASSYRGGGNEKLFF
>TRBJ1-5|-|TRBV15|-
TGTGCCACCAGCAGAGATATGAGGGCTTGGCAGCCCCAGCATTTT
CATSRDMRAWQPQHF
>TRBJ1-2|-|TRBV28|TRBD1
TGTGCCAGCAGTTTATCCTCGGGACAGTTCTATGGCTACACCTTC
CASSLSSGQFYGYTF
>TRBJ2-2|-|TRBV6-5|TRBD2
TGTGCCAGCAGTTACTCGGTAGCGGGAGTTGTCGGGGAGCTGTTTTTT
CASSYSVAGVVGELFF
>TRBJ1-6|-|TRBV5-1|-
TGCGCCAGCAGCCCCGGAGGGCTAGGGGTAGGATCTCCCATTAATTCACCCCTCCACTTT
CASSPGGLGVGSPINSPLHF
>TRBJ2-1|-|TRBV14|TRBD1
TGTGCCAGCAGCCTCCAACCACAGGGGGGTGAGCAGTTCTTC
CASSLQPQGGEQFF
>TRBJ1-5|-|TRBV19|TRBD1
TGTGCCAGTAGTGGGGACAGGGTGAACGGCAATCAGCCCCAGCATTTT
CASSGDRVNGNQPQHF
>TRBJ2-2|-|TRBV7-7|TRBD1
TGTGCCAGCAGCCTCGGGACAGGGGGCGCGCGGACCGGGGAGCTGTTTTTT
CASSLGTGGARTGELFF
>TRBJ2-3|-|TRBV7-6|TRBD2
TGTGCCAGCAGCCCAGGCGGGGGAGATACGCAGTATTTT
CASSPGGGDTQYF
>TRBJ1-2|-|TRBV4-1|-
TGCGCCAGCAGCCAAAGCCCCCATTCAACTAACTATGGCTACACCTTC
CASSQSPHSTNYGYTF
>TRBJ1-1|-|TRBV11-2|TRBD1
TGTGCCAGCAGCCTAGGGGGTACAGGGGCGAGGAGCACTGAAGCTTTCTTT
CASSLGGTGARSTEAFF
>TRBJ2-3|-|TRBV28|-
TGTGCCAGCAGTTTGGCTGGCACAGATACGCAGTATTTT
CASSLAGTDTQYF
>TRBJ2-1|-|TRBV19|-
TGTGCCAGTACCATCGGAGACAATGAGCAGTTCTTC
CASTIGDNEQFF